The next 7 T cell receptor beta chains were all read from a single sample in a study of T cell responses to AZD1222 COVID-19 vaccine. This table comes from immunoSEQ multiplex PCR, and its TCRdb copy is limited to in-frame clones, with some not included. This table has fewer than 150,000 clones, approximately 86% appearing once. Material: peripheral blood, obtained on day 0 of AZD1222 vaccination. These receptors came from an adult in good health.

The chain couples TRBV10-3 to TRBJ2-6; 7 bases match TRBD2. The germline V gene encodes CDR1 ENHRY and CDR2 SYGVKD. The V segment lost 4 bases and the J segment 0 bases; nucleotides outside the gene matches: 6. The CDR3 consists of 17 residues. The CDR3 DNA is TGTGCCATCAGTGTGGCGGGGGTGAACTCTGGGGCCAACGTCCTGACTTTC. This sequence encodes CAISVAGVNSGANVLTF.

This rearrangement joins TRBV5-1 to TRBJ2-5; D gene unclear. V lost 4 bases, J lost 5 bases, and 12 bases lay in between. CDR3 length: 13 amino acids. CDR1 is SGHRS, CDR2 YFSETQ, per germline. The CDR3 protein is CASSPIKTETQYF. As DNA, the CDR3 is TGCGCCAGCAGCCCCATAAAGACCGAGACCCAGTACTTC.

The CDR3 DNA is TGTGCCAGCAGTGTCACACGAATCTCCTACGAGCAGTACTTC. Its translation: CASSVTRISYEQYF. V is TRBV27 and J is TRBJ2-7; D gene ambiguous. The CDR3 is 14 residues long. The germline gives CDR1 MNHEY, CDR2 SMNVEV (reference sequence). Trimming took 5 bases from V and 0 from J, leaving 11 bases between them.

The chain employs TRBV28 and TRBJ1-6; D gene unclear. Germline V lookup: CDR1 MDHEN, CDR2 SYDVKM. The CDR3 sequence is 18 residues long. V was pared by 2 bases and J by 8 bases, with 22 bases between. CDR3 DNA sequence: TGTGCCAGCAGTTTACCTAAAGGAGAGGGTATAAGGTATTCACCCCTCCACTTT. It translates to CASSLPKGEGIRYSPLHF. The full variable domain, with the rest looked up from reference TRBV28 and TRBJ1-6, is DVKVTQSSRYLVKRTGEKVFLECVQDMDHENMFWYRQDPGLGLRLIYFSYDVKMKEKGDIPEGYSVSREKKERFSLILESASTNQTSMYLCASSLPKGEGIRYSPLHFGNGTRLTVT.

The V and J genes are TRBV2 and TRBJ1-4; 7 nucleotides align to TRBD1. Germline CDR1 SNHLY, CDR2 FYNNEI. CDR3 length equals 17 residues. V shed 8 bases, J shed 3 bases, and the junction held 15 bases outside the gene matches. The CDR3 loop is CASANTGEPAANEKLFF. The CDR3 bases are TGTGCCAGCGCTAATACAGGGGAACCTGCAGCTAATGAAAAACTGTTTTTT.

The V and J genes are TRBV25-1 and TRBJ2-4; D may be TRBD2 (5 bases). The CDR3 runs to 12 residues. Germline CDR1 MGHDK, CDR2 SYGVNS. V was clipped by 5 bases and J by 9 bases, with 11 bases between them. CDR3 sequence (DNA): TGTGCCAGCAGTCCGGGGTCCGTCATTCAGTACTTC. It codes for CASSPGSVIQYF.

As for this clone: Relative to the germline gene, one junction end is altered; a read error may explain this. The J gene is TRBJ1-6, the V gene TRBV11-2, with D perhaps TRBD1 (5 bases). The CDR3 extends over 16 amino acids. Germline V gene lookup returns CDR1 SGHAT and CDR2 FQNNGV. The DNA of the CDR3 is TGTGCCAGCAGCGCACTTAAGCAGGGTCTCAATTCACCCTTCCACTTT. This encodes CASSALKQGLNSPFHF. The full variable domain, in which reference TRBV11-2 and TRBJ1-6 provide the parts outside the CDR3, is EAGVAQSPRYKIIEKRQSVAFWCNPISGHATLYWYQQILGQGPKLLIQFQNNGVVDDSQLPKDRFSAERLKGVDSTLKIQPAKLEDSAVYLCASSALKQGLNSPFHFGNGTRLTVT.